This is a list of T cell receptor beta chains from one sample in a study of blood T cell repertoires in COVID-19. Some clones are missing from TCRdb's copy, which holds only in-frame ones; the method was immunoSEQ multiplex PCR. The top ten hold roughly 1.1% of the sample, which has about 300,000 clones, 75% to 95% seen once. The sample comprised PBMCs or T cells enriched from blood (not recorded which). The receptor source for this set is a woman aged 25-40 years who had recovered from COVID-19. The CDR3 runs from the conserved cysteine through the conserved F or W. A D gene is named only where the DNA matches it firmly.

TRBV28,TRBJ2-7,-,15,TGTGCCAGCAGCGGGGGCGGGAGTCCAATCTACGAGCAGTACTTC,CASSGGGSPIYEQYF
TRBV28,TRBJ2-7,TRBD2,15,TGTGCCAGCAGTTTATCGGTAGCGGGAGCCTACGAGCAGTACTTC,CASSLSVAGAYEQYF
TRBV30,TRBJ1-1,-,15,TGTGCCTGGAGTGTACGCGGCCCGTTGAACACTGAAGCTTTCTTT,CAWSVRGPLNTEAFF
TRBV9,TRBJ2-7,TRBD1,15,TGTGCCAGCAGCATAACCGGGACAGCAACTTACGAGCAGTACTTC,CASSITGTATYEQYF
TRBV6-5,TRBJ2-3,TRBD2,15,TGTGCCAGCAGTTCCCAAGCGGGAGTAAGAGATACGCAGTATTTT,CASSSQAGVRDTQYF
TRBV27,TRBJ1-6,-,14,TGTGCCAGCAGTTTGAGCCCTTTAAATTCACCCCTCCACTTT,CASSLSPLNSPLHF
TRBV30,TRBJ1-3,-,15,TGTGCCTGGAGTTCCTGGGGGGGCTTGGAAAACACCATATATTTT,CAWSSWGGLENTIYF
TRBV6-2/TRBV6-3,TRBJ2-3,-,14,TGTGCCAGCAGCCGACTAGGTCGCACAGATACGCAGTATTTT,CASSRLGRTDTQYF
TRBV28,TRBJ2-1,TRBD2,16,TGTGCCAGCAGTCTATTTAGCGGGAGCTCCTACAATGAGCAGTTCTTC,CASSLFSGSSYNEQFF
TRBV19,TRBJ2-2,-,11,TGTGCCAGTAGTATTACTGGGGAGCTGTTTTTT,CASSITGELFF
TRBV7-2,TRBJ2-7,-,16,TGTGCCAGCAGCTTAGATTTGCGGGCTAGCTCCTACGAGCAGTACTTC,CASSLDLRASSYEQYF